The 14 T cell receptor beta chains given below trace back to one sample, sequenced in a study of T cells in Graves' hyperthyroidism and ophthalmopathy. The source material, RNA transcripts, was used to amplify TCR beta CDR3 regions. First-round RT-PCR targeting the TCR CDR3 was performed with the HTBI primer set. TCRdb used MiXCR to reprocess the multiplex PCR reads, holding one entry per CDR3 protein. The sample lists 700,000 or so distinct CDR3 sequences, 15% to 20% occurring once. Material: blood. The receptors derive from a man in his late teens or twenties with Graves' hyperthyroidism.

The table lists this clonotype with many counts. CDR3: CASVYSADGELFF. CDR3 nucleotides: TGTGCCAGCGTCTACTCGGCGGACGGGGAGCTGTTTTTT. The chain has TRBV7-2 and TRBJ2-2; D is unresolved. The CDR3 runs to 13 residues. Germline loops: CDR1 SGHTA, CDR2 FQGNSA. The V and J ends lost 8 bases and 7 bases respectively, with 14 bases between them.

The chain uses TRBV28 and TRBJ2-2; TRBD2 matches at 15 bases. V lost 10 bases to trimming and J lost 1 base; unmatched junction nucleotides: 10. The germline V gene has CDR1 MDHEN and CDR2 SYDVKM. CDR3 length equals 18 residues. The CDR3 loop is CATYHGLAGGRNTGELFF. CDR3 DNA sequence: TGTGCCACCTACCACGGACTAGCGGGGGGGCGGAACACCGGGGAGCTGTTTTTT. Variable domain in full (rest from reference TRBV28 and TRBJ2-2): DVKVTQSSRYLVKRTGEKVFLECVQDMDHENMFWYRQDPGLGLRLIYFSYDVKMKEKGDIPEGYSVSREKKERFSLILESASTNQTSMYLCATYHGLAGGRNTGELFFGEGSRLTVL.

This clonotype was observed many times. V usage is TRBV18 and J usage is TRBJ1-2; D not resolved. This CDR3 region has 12 residues. Deletions cut 2 bases from V and 8 bases from J, with 9 bases between. Germline-derived CDR1 and CDR2 are KGHSH and LQKENI. The CDR3 spells CASSPGGPGYTF. CDR3 bases: TGTGCCAGCTCACCAGGCGGACCCGGCTACACCTTC. Combining the CDR3 with reference TRBV18 and TRBJ1-2 gives the whole variable domain NAGVMQNPRHLVRRRGQEARLRCSPMKGHSHVYWYRQLPEEGLKFMVYLQKENIIDESGMPKERFSAEFPKEGPSILRIQQVVRGDSAAYFCASSPGGPGYTFGSGTRLTVV.

This clonotype was recorded at least ten times. The rearrangement joins TRBV20-1 to TRBJ1-2, with D possibly matching TRBD1 (5 bases). CDR1 is DFQATT, CDR2 SNEGSKA, per germline (reference sequence). The CDR3 is made up of 13 amino acids. V shed 3 bases and J shed 1 base, with 9 bases lying between them. CDR3 protein: CSASGGGNYGYTF. DNA of the CDR3: TGCAGTGCTAGTGGTGGGGGTAACTATGGCTACACCTTC.

With regard to this clonotype: One end of the junction fails to match germline, which may point to a read error. The chain joins TRBV3-1 to TRBJ2-7; the D call may be TRBD1 or TRBD2 (5 bases each). The CDR3 consists of 18 residues. The germline gives CDR1 LGHDT, CDR2 YNNKEL (reference sequence). CDR3 protein: CASRQDRGTTSGSYEQYF. The CDR3 region has the DNA TGTGCCAGCAGACAAGATCGGGGCACCACCTCCGGCTCCTACGAGCAGTACTTC.

This clonotype occurred many times. The CDR3 loop is CASRGTSNYGYTF. DNA for the CDR3: TGTGCCAGCAGAGGGACGTCTAACTATGGCTACACCTTC. The V gene is TRBV2, the J gene TRBJ1-2; possibly TRBD1 for D (5 bases). CDR3 length: 13 amino acids. The V and J ends lost 6 bases and 0 bases respectively, with 8 bases between them. Germline CDR1 SNHLY, CDR2 FYNNEI.

In its sample, this clonotype was seen a few times. The chain links TRBV28 to TRBJ2-4; D is unclear. Trimming removed 6 bases at V and 0 bases at J, with 15 bases between. Germline V gene sequence: CDR1 MDHEN, CDR2 SYDVKM. The CDR3 extends over 16 amino acids. CDR3 residues: CASSLTVGLAKNIQYF. The CDR3 DNA reads TGTGCCAGCAGCCTAACCGTGGGGTTAGCCAAAAACATTCAGTACTTC. Together with reference TRBV28 and TRBJ2-4, the CDR3 gives the full variable domain: DVKVTQSSRYLVKRTGEKVFLECVQDMDHENMFWYRQDPGLGLRLIYFSYDVKMKEKGDIPEGYSVSREKKERFSLILESASTNQTSMYLCASSLTVGLAKNIQYFGAGTRLSVL.

This clonotype was detected many times. V and J are TRBV29-1 and TRBJ1-1, with D unresolved. V gave up 4 bases and J gave up 3 bases, with 6 bases separating them. Germline V gene lookup returns CDR1 SQVTM and CDR2 ANQGSEA. There are 11 residues in the CDR3. The CDR3 DNA reads TGCAGCGTTGCAGTTTACACTGAAGCTTTCTTT. It translates to CSVAVYTEAFF.

The table lists this clonotype with many counts. The chain employs TRBV18 and TRBJ1-5; perhaps TRBD1 as D (5 bases). V lost 2 bases, J lost 0 bases, and 8 bases lay in between. The CDR3 spans 15 residues. Germline CDR1 KGHSH, CDR2 LQKENI. The CDR3 protein is CASSPGTYSNQPQHF. DNA for the CDR3: TGTGCCAGCTCACCAGGGACTTATAGCAATCAGCCCCAGCATTTT. The whole variable domain, filled in from reference TRBV18 and TRBJ1-5, reads NAGVMQNPRHLVRRRGQEARLRCSPMKGHSHVYWYRQLPEEGLKFMVYLQKENIIDESGMPKERFSAEFPKEGPSILRIQQVVRGDSAAYFCASSPGTYSNQPQHFGDGTRLSIL.

The rearrangement joins TRBV12-3 or TRBV12-4 to TRBJ1-6; D is unresolved. This CDR3 has 13 residues. V dropped 6 bases and J dropped 7 bases, with 10 bases sitting between them. The DNA for the CDR3 is TGTGCCAGCAGCCTCGCGGAGAATTCACCCCTCCACTTT. Encoded protein: CASSLAENSPLHF.

The V and J genes are TRBV28 and TRBJ1-1, with D unresolved. The CDR3 is 12 amino acids. Germline loops: CDR1 MDHEN, CDR2 SYDVKM. V dropped 7 bases and J dropped 1 base, with 7 bases sitting between them. The CDR3 protein is CASKMANTEAFF. CDR3 coding DNA: TGTGCCAGCAAGATGGCGAACACTGAAGCTTTCTTT.

This clonotype was counted between two and nine times. The chain employs TRBV12-3 or TRBV12-4 and TRBJ2-2, with 8 bases fitting TRBD2. Losses at the gene ends were 2 bases for V and 6 bases for J; bases not matched to a gene: 5. The CDR3 has 15 residues. The CDR3 loop reads CASSLIGRAPGELFF. The CDR3, as DNA: TGTGCCAGCAGTTTAATCGGGAGGGCCCCCGGGGAGCTGTTTTTT.

This clonotype has a count of ten or more. This sequence joins TRBV2 and TRBJ1-6, with unresolved D. The V gene lost 6 bases and the J gene lost 7 bases, with 16 bases spanning the gap. This CDR3 is 15 amino acids long. Per the germline V gene, CDR1 is SNHLY and CDR2 is FYNNEI. This CDR3 is CASRRAIRGNSPLHF. In nucleotides, the CDR3 is TGTGCCAGCAGGAGGGCTATCAGAGGGAATTCACCCCTCCACTTT.

This chain links TRBV10-3 with TRBJ1-5, with unresolved D. Germline-derived CDR1 and CDR2 are ENHRY and SYGVKD. V was trimmed by 3 bases and J by 0 bases, leaving 9 bases between them. This CDR3 contains 15 residues. In DNA, the CDR3 is TGTGCCATCAGTGACCCACACTATAGCAATCAGCCCCAGCATTTT. Protein sequence: CAISDPHYSNQPQHF.